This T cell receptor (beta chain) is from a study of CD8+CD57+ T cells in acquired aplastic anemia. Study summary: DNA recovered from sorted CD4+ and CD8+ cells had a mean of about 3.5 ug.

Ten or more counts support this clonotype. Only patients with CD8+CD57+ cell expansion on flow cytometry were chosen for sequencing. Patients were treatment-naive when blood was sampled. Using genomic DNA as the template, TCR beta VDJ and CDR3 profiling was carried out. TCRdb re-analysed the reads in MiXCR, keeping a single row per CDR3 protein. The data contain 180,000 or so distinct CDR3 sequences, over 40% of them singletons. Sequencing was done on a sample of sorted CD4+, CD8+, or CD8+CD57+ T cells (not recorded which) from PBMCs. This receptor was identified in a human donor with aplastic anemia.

CDR3 sequence (DNA): TGTGCCAGCAGCTCCCCCCGCTCCTCACCCAGTTCCAATGAGCAGTTCTTC. Translated: CASSSPRSSPSSNEQFF. This sequence joins TRBV11-1 and TRBJ2-1, with D unclear. Deletions cut 4 bases from V and 6 bases from J, with 22 bases between. Germline V gives CDR1 SGHAT, CDR2 FQDESV (reference sequence). The CDR3 totals 17 residues. Full variable domain (rest looked up from reference TRBV11-1 and TRBJ2-1): EAEVAQSPRYKITEKSQAVAFWCDPISGHATLYWYRQILGQGPELLVQFQDESVVDDSQLPKDRFSAERLKGVDSTLKIQPAELGDSAMYLCASSSPRSSPSSNEQFFGPGTRLTVL.